Given below is one T cell receptor beta chain in context. These data originate in a study of blood T cell repertoires in COVID-19. Study background: The United States, Italy and Spain were the sources of the acute and convalescent COVID-19 samples. From T cells, B-cell-depleted T cells, or PBMCs came the material, which was cDNA or gDNA.

Those enrolled, adults aged roughly 18 to 90 years, came from about two dozen US areas. This CDR3 region has 13 residues. From germline, CDR1 is MNHEY and CDR2 SMNVEV (reference sequence). Trimming left V 6 bases short and J 3 bases short, with 8 bases between. Original analysis: Amplifying reference gene primers gave estimates of nucleated cell counts. TCRdb's copy holds only in-frame clones and misses some; the assay was immunoSEQ multiplex PCR. The DNA was the basis for D and trimming; V, J and clone size are from that table. This sample yields 200,000 to 250,000 clones, of which roughly 90% are seen a single time; under 4% belongs to the top ten.

Sequences were obtained from PBMCs or T cells enriched from blood (not recorded which). The chain has TRBV27 and TRBJ1-4; D gene unclear. The origin of this receptor is a woman between 40 and 55 years old with acute COVID-19. The CDR3 loop reads CASRQLANEKLFF. The CDR3 coding sequence is TGTGCCAGCAGACAGTTGGCTAATGAAAAACTGTTTTTT.